The sequence of this T cell receptor (beta chain) was determined in a study of T cells after yellow fever vaccination. Findings of the study overall: Detected again after the booster were most primary-vaccination clones, at nearly 97% CD4 and 88% CD8. Any FACS-sorted repertoire could hold abundant clonotypes that contaminate it from the bulk population.

This clonotype was observed a few times. Its antigen is currently unknown. Template-switching 5'RACE yielded the TCR cDNA; a universal primer site and UMIs were added in the process. TCRdb processed the 5' RACE reads anew with MiXCR; each CDR3 protein has one entry. The sample consists of a few hundred thousand distinct CDR3 sequences, around 6.8% of them appearing once. The germline V and J ends were trimmed by 5 bases and 1 base, with 9 bases remaining between them. This CDR3 contains 13 residues. From germline, CDR1 is MNHNS and CDR2 SASEGT. This receptor was identified in a man in his late teens or twenties who received the YFV17D yellow fever vaccine. The chain recombines TRBV6-1 with TRBJ2-7; unclear D gene. The source material was PBMCs, sampled roughly 45 days after the first yellow fever vaccination. CDR3 DNA sequence: TGTGCCAGCAGTATCAGCCCATCCTACGAGCAGTACGTC. It yields the protein CASSISPSYEQYV.